This T cell receptor beta chain was sequenced during a study of patients and donors after allogeneic stem cell transplantation. TCRdb re-called the RT-PCR reads through MiXCR, storing one row per CDR3 protein. The table records about a million distinct CDR3 sequences, about 20% of them present only once. This clonotype has more than one count but fewer than ten. The clonotype comes from a human donor who was either an allogeneic HSCT recipient or a stem cell or donor lymphocyte infusion donor (not recorded which). It is not recorded whose cells these are; they may come from a transplant donor. The source material was blood, either unsorted or a sorted T cell fraction (not recorded which).

CDR3 region: CATQSGRRNQPQHF. CDR3 nucleotides: TGTGCCACCCAAAGCGGTCGTCGGAATCAGCCCCAGCATTTT. The chain joins TRBV24-1 to TRBJ1-5, with D unclear. Germline V gene sequence: CDR1 KGHDR, CDR2 SFDVKD. V was cut by 9 bases and J by 4 bases, with 15 bases left in between. The CDR3 loop spans 14 amino acids.